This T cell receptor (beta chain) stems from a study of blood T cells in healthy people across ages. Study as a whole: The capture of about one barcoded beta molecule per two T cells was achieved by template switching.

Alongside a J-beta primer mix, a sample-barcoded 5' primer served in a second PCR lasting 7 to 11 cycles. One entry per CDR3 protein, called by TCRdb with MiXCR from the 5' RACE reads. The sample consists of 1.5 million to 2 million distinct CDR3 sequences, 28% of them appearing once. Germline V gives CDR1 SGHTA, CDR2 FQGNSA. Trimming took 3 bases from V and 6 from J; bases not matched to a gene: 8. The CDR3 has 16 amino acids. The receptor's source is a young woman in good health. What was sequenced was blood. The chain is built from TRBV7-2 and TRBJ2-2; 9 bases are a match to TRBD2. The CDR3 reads CASSFSGTSFSGELFF. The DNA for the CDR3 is TGTGCCAGCAGCTTTTCCGGGACTAGCTTCTCCGGGGAGCTGTTTTTT.